Shown below are 18 T cell receptor beta chains from a single sample sequenced in a study of OX40 agonist ivuxolimab in advanced cancers. Some clones are missing from TCRdb's copy, which holds only in-frame ones; the method was immunoSEQ multiplex PCR. The repertoire consists of roughly 28,000 clones, with roughly three quarters occurring once and the leading ten covering over 12%. Sequencing used CD4+ or CD8+ T cells sorted from blood, obtained in a trial of the OX40 agonist ivuxolimab. These receptors originate from an adult with an advanced solid tumor such as melanoma, head and neck, liver or kidney cancer.

V usage is TRBV5-1 and J usage is TRBJ2-3; TRBD1 might be the D (6 bases). Germline V gene data show CDR1 as SGHRS and CDR2 as YFSETQ. V dropped 5 bases and J dropped 0 bases, with 7 bases sitting between them. The CDR3 has 13 amino acids. The CDR3 region has the DNA TGCGCCAGCAGGGGGGCTAGCACAGATACGCAGTATTTT. Protein: CASRGASTDTQYF. The full variable domain, completed using reference TRBV5-1 and TRBJ2-3, is KAGVTQTPRYLIKTRGQQVTLSCSPISGHRSVSWYQQTPGQGLQFLFEYFSETQRNKGNFPGRFSGRQFSNSRSEMNVSTLELGDSALYLCASRGASTDTQYFGPGTRLTVL.

The CDR3 is CASSRAGTGELFF. The CDR3 DNA reads TGTGCCAGCAGTCGGGCCGGCACCGGGGAGCTGTTTTTT. The chain combines TRBV5-4 with TRBJ2-2; D is ambiguous. The CDR3 contains 13 residues. V shed 5 bases and J shed 4 bases, with 9 bases lying between them. CDR1 is SGHNT, CDR2 YYREEE, per germline (reference sequence).

This sequence joins TRBV5-4 and TRBJ1-2; 10 bases match TRBD1. This CDR3 is built from 14 residues. Germline-derived CDR1 and CDR2 are SGHNT and YYREEE (reference sequence). The V gene end was trimmed by 6 bases and the J gene end by 5 bases; junction bases not matched to a gene: 7. CDR3 DNA sequence: TGTGCCAGCACCGGACAGGGGGGTGTATATGGCTACACCTTC. Its protein product is CASTGQGGVYGYTF.

This clone appeared a single time. The genes are TRBV4-1 and TRBJ2-1, with TRBD2 identical over 11 bases. The CDR3 consists of 15 residues. The germline V gene has CDR1 MGHRA and CDR2 YSYEKL. V trimming: 4 bases; J trimming: 6 bases; junction bases outside the gene matches: 5. The CDR3 spells CASSLSGGAFNEQFF. Here the CDR3 DNA reads TGCGCCAGCAGCCTTAGCGGGGGGGCCTTCAATGAGCAGTTCTTC.

The chain uses TRBV19 and TRBJ2-1, with D uncertain. The CDR3 is 15 residues long. In germline, CDR1 is LNHDA, CDR2 SQIVND (reference sequence). V was shortened by 3 bases and J by 0 bases, with 9 bases between the two germline ends. The CDR3 DNA reads TGTGCCAGTAGTATTGGCAGCGTCTCCTACAATGAGCAGTTCTTC. Translated: CASSIGSVSYNEQFF.

The rearrangement uses TRBV7-2 and TRBJ1-1, with 10 nucleotides matching TRBD1. CDR1 is SGHTA and CDR2 is FQGNSA in the germline V gene. V dropped 5 bases and J dropped 4; count of bases not matched to a gene: 4. This CDR3 is 14 amino acids long. The CDR3 region is CASSPWTGGTEAFF. The CDR3 nucleotides read TGTGCCAGCAGCCCCTGGACAGGGGGCACTGAAGCTTTCTTT.

The chain uses TRBV4-1 and TRBJ1-6, with a tentative D call TRBD1 (5 bases). The CDR3 extends over 15 amino acids. Trimming left V 0 bases short and J 10 bases short, with 13 bases between. Germline V gene sequence: CDR1 MGHRA, CDR2 YSYEKL. DNA of the CDR3: TGCGCCAGCAGCCAAGAGCGGGACGAGAACTCACCCCTCCACTTT. This encodes CASSQERDENSPLHF.

This clone was detected only a few times. J is TRBJ1-2 and V is TRBV5-4; TRBD1 matches 7 bases. V dropped 6 bases and J dropped 4; count of bases not matched to a gene: 9. Germline V lookup: CDR1 SGHNT, CDR2 YYREEE (reference sequence). The CDR3 contains 14 residues. CDR3 residues: CASTPTGEGYGYTF. In DNA form, the CDR3 reads TGTGCCAGCACCCCCACAGGGGAAGGCTATGGCTACACCTTC.

V gene TRBV6-1 combines with J gene TRBJ1-6; 10 positions agree with TRBD1. Germline V CDR1 and CDR2: MNHNS, SASEGT. With 6 bases clipped from V and 9 bases from J, the junction kept 2 bases outside the gene matches. The CDR3 consists of 13 residues. CDR3 amino acids: CASSGQGGSPLHF. The CDR3 nucleotides read TGTGCCAGCAGCGGACAGGGGGGTTCACCCCTCCACTTT.

The table lists this clone with a few counts. The rearrangement links TRBV6-5 to TRBJ1-1, with D perhaps TRBD1 (5 bases). Trimming removed 5 bases at V and 8 bases at J, with 12 bases between. The CDR3 loop spans 12 amino acids. Looked up from germline, CDR1 is MNHEY and CDR2 is SVGAGI. CDR3 DNA sequence: TGTGCCAGCAGTCAGACCCGGACAGAAGCTTTCTTT. It codes for CASSQTRTEAFF.

The rearrangement uses TRBV5-4 and TRBJ1-2; the D is unclear. Deletions cut 4 bases from V and 0 bases from J, with 10 bases between. The CDR3 totals 14 residues. Germline V gene lookup returns CDR1 SGHNT and CDR2 YYREEE (reference sequence). In nucleotides, the CDR3 is TGTGCCAGCAGCCCAGAGAGATCTAACTATGGCTACACCTTC. This translates into CASSPERSNYGYTF. The variable domain in full, with the rest retrieved from reference TRBV5-4 and TRBJ1-2, is ETGVTQSPTHLIKTRGQQVTLRCSSQSGHNTVSWYQQALGQGPQFIFQYYREEENGRGNFPPRFSGLQFPNYSSELNVNALELDDSALYLCASSPERSNYGYTFGSGTRLTVV.

The chain recombines TRBV6-5 with TRBJ1-3; a possible D gene is TRBD1 (5 bases). CDR1 and CDR2 from the germline V gene are MNHEY and SVGAGI. The CDR3 length is 12 residues. Trimming shortened V by 8 bases and J by 6 bases, and 11 bases separated the two germline ends. This chain's CDR3 is CASEGKENTIYF. For the CDR3, the DNA is TGTGCCAGCGAGGGGAAGGAAAACACCATATATTTT.

This clone has only a few counts. The genes are TRBV5-1 and TRBJ2-5; the match to TRBD1 covers 8 bases. The CDR3 totals 15 residues. The V gene's germline CDR1 is SGHRS and CDR2 YFSETQ. J lost 4 bases, V lost 3 bases, and 8 bases had no gene match. CDR3 region: CASSSGHRGSETQYF. In DNA, the CDR3 is TGCGCCAGCAGCTCGGGCCACAGGGGGTCAGAGACCCAGTACTTC. Supplemented by reference TRBV5-1 and TRBJ2-5, the full variable domain reads KAGVTQTPRYLIKTRGQQVTLSCSPISGHRSVSWYQQTPGQGLQFLFEYFSETQRNKGNFPGRFSGRQFSNSRSEMNVSTLELGDSALYLCASSSGHRGSETQYFGPGTRLLVL.

The chain joins TRBV6-5 to TRBJ2-7; a weak D match, TRBD1 (6 bases). The CDR3 is 14 residues long. Trimming stripped 8 bases from V and 2 bases from J, with 16 bases between. Germline CDR1 MNHEY, CDR2 SVGAGI. This CDR3 reads CASGQGHETYEQYF. DNA for the CDR3: TGTGCCAGCGGTCAGGGACATGAAACCTACGAGCAGTACTTC.

The rearrangement links TRBV5-5 to TRBJ2-1, with D perhaps given as TRBD1 or TRBD2 (6 bases each). Germline CDR1 and CDR2: SGHKS and YYEKEE (reference sequence). V gave up 3 bases and J gave up 2 bases, with 9 bases separating them. This CDR3 has 14 amino acids. CDR3 protein: CASSSEGAYNEQFF. Written as DNA, the CDR3 is TGTGCCAGCAGCTCGGAGGGGGCCTACAATGAGCAGTTCTTC.

The chain couples TRBV7-3 to TRBJ2-3; TRBD2 matches at 12 bases. V shed 4 bases and J 9 bases; nucleotides not matched to a gene: 8. This CDR3 is 15 amino acids long. Germline lookup yields CDR1 SGHTA and CDR2 FQGTGA. The DNA for the CDR3 is TGTGCCAGCAGCTCATCTAGCGGGGGGGCTGAGACGCAGTATTTT. Protein sequence: CASSSSSGGAETQYF.

The chain employs TRBV15 and TRBJ1-2; 8 bases are shared with TRBD1. This CDR3 comprises 18 residues. V lost 0 bases, J lost 8 bases, and 17 bases stayed unmatched. The germline V gene encodes CDR1 LNHNV and CDR2 YYDKDF (reference sequence). The CDR3 spells CATSRDRLGQGAAGGYTF. As DNA, the CDR3 is TGTGCCACCAGCAGAGATCGATTAGGCCAGGGGGCCGCAGGGGGCTACACCTTC.

The chain carries TRBV7-9 and TRBJ2-5; 9 bases fit TRBD1. Germline assignment: CDR1 SEHNR and CDR2 FQNEAQ (reference sequence). The CDR3 is made up of 16 amino acids. After removal of 3 bases from V and 1 base from J, the junction contained 6 bases not matched to a gene. The CDR3 nucleotides read TGTGCCAGCAGCTTCCGGACAGGGGTTTTCCAAGAGACCCAGTACTTC. As protein: CASSFRTGVFQETQYF.